This T cell receptor (beta chain) is from a study of blood T cell repertoires in COVID-19. Overall study: Sample material is recorded as cDNA or gDNA derived from T cells, B-cell-depleted T cells, or PBMCs.

The CDR3 extends over 13 amino acids. Germline-derived CDR1 and CDR2 are SGHKS and YYEKEE (reference sequence). Deletions cut 4 bases from V and 4 bases from J, with 9 bases between. Under the authors' procedure: Amplified reference gene primers provided the basis for estimating nucleated cell counts. Assay used: immunoSEQ multiplex PCR; TCRdb lists only in-frame clones, some missing. The V and J calls and the clone size are those of that table, but D and trimming were determined from the DNA. The table records approximately 100,000 clones, about 88% of them present only once. This TCR was recovered from a human donor in a cohort sampled during active COVID-19. Sequenced sample: peripheral blood. The V and J genes are TRBV5-5 and TRBJ2-1; D possibly corresponds to TRBD1 (6 bases). CDR3 region: CASSKGGYNEQFF. In DNA, the CDR3 is TGTGCCAGCAGCAAAGGGGGTTACAATGAGCAGTTCTTC.